This T cell receptor (beta chain) was sequenced during a study of cytomegalovirus exposure and HLA in healthy donors. Points from the study as a whole: Researchers catalogued 164 TCR beta chains as cytomegalovirus-associated.

This table comes from immunoSEQ multiplex PCR, and its TCRdb copy is limited to in-frame clones, with some not included. Of over 60,000 clones listed, approximately 95% are singletons. This CDR3 contains 14 residues. CDR1 is SGHTA, CDR2 FQGNSA, per germline. The V gene end was trimmed by 5 bases and the J gene end by 4 bases; junction bases not matched to a gene: 6. A remark on this clone: What it recognizes is unknown.

Donors came from a validation cohort of about 110 subjects, distinct from the first 666-subject cohort. The TCR sequence derives from a man between 18 and 35 years old in good health and CMV-seronegative. Material: PBMCs. The rearrangement links TRBV7-2 to TRBJ2-3, with 7 positions matching TRBD2. The CDR3 region has the DNA TGTGCCAGCAGCCAAAGCGGGACTTCAGATACGCAGTATTTT. Amino acids: CASSQSGTSDTQYF.